Below, 3 T cell receptor beta chains from the same sample are listed, as sequenced in a study of radiotherapy plus CTLA-4 blockade in lung cancer. Libraries were prepared by immunoSEQ multiplex PCR; TCRdb keeps only in-frame clonotypes and omits some of them. The sample holds around 78,000 clones, about 79% seen once. The sample in question was peripheral blood, obtained from a patient treated with radiotherapy plus ipilimumab. These receptors were collected from a human donor with non-small cell lung cancer who had a partial response to radiotherapy plus ipilimumab. Some clones in this sample may be carry-over from other donors' samples.

This clone was recorded a few times. The J gene is TRBJ2-5, the V gene TRBV6-1, with TRBD2 matching 7 bases. Germline V lookup: CDR1 MNHNS, CDR2 SASEGT. Unmatched junction bases numbered 7, after V lost 6 bases and J lost 3 bases. The CDR3 loop spans 14 amino acids. The CDR3 DNA sequence: TGTGCCAGCAGGCCCCCTGGACTAGAAGAGACCCAGTACTTC. Amino acids: CASRPPGLEETQYF.

CDR3 loop: CASSQERTSGGWETQYF. The CDR3 nucleotides read TGTGCCAGCAGCCAAGAGCGGACTAGCGGGGGTTGGGAGACCCAGTACTTC. The J gene is TRBJ2-5, the V gene TRBV4-2; 13 bases fit TRBD2. Germline lookup yields CDR1 LGHNA and CDR2 YNFKEQ. Germline trimming cut 0 bases from V and 5 bases from J; bases unmatched to any gene: 6. This CDR3 comprises 17 residues.

This chain connects TRBV7-2 to TRBJ2-3; the match to TRBD1 covers 7 bases. V shed 2 bases, J shed 2 bases, and the junction held 4 bases outside the gene matches. This CDR3 has 15 amino acids. Germline values: CDR1 SGHTA, CDR2 FQGNSA. CDR3 nucleotides: TGTGCCAGCAGCTTAATGGGACAGCTCACAGATACGCAGTATTTT. This sequence encodes CASSLMGQLTDTQYF.